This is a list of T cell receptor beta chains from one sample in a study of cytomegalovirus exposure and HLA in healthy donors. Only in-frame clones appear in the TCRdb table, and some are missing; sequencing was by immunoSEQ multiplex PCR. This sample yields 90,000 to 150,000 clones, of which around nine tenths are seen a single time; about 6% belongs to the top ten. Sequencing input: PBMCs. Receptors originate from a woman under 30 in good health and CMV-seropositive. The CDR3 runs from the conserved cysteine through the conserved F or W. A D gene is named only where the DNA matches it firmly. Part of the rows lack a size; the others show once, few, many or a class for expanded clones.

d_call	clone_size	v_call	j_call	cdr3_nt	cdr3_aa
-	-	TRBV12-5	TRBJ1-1	TGTGCTAGTGGTTTATATTCGAGCGTGTCGAACACTGAAGCTTTCTTT	CASGLYSSVSNTEAFF
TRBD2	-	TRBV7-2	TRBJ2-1	TGTGCCAGCAGCCCGGTAGCGGGATCGGCCTACAATGAGCAGTTCTTC	CASSPVAGSAYNEQFF
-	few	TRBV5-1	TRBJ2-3	TGCGCCAGCAGCTCTGACAGAACCAACACAGATACGCAGTATTTT	CASSSDRTNTDTQYF
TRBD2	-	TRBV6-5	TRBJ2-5	TGTGCCAGCAGTTACGGGCGGGGGGGCCACCAAGAGACCCAGTACTTC	CASSYGRGGHQETQYF
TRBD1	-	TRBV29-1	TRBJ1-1	TGCAGCGTTCCGACAGGGGCTGAAGCTTTCTTT	CSVPTGAEAFF
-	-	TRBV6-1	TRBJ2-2	TGTGCCAGCAGTGATAGGGGCTTGGTTACCGGGGAGCTGTTTTTT	CASSDRGLVTGELFF
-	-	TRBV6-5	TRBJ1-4	TGTGCCAGCAGTTACTCGCAGGCAACTAATGAAAAACTGTTTTTT	CASSYSQATNEKLFF
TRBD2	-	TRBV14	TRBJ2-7	TGTGCCAGCAGCCAAGGGGGCGGGAGGTCCTACGAGCAGTACTTC	CASSQGGGRSYEQYF
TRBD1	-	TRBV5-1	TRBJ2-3	TGCGCCAGCAGCCCGGGGACAGGCCCGACAGATACGCAGTATTTT	CASSPGTGPTDTQYF
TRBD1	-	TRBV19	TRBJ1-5	TGTGCCAGTAGTCCGGACAGGGCCTCAAATCAGCCCCAGCATTTT	CASSPDRASNQPQHF
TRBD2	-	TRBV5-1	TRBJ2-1	TGCGCCAGCAGTCCCAGCGGGGGGGATAATGAGCAGTTCTTC	CASSPSGGDNEQFF
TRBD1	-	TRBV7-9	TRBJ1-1	TGTGCCAGCAGCTTTCCCGGGACAGGGCGTATCTTT	CASSFPGTGRIF
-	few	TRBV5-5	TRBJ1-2	TGTGCCAGCAGCTCATACACAGAGACGAACTATGGCTACACCTTC	CASSSYTETNYGYTF
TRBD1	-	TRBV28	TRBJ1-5	TGTGCCAGCAGAACAGGGGGTGTAAGGAATCAGCCCCAGCATTTT	CASRTGGVRNQPQHF
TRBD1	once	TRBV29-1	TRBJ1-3	TGCAGCGCTAAACAGGGGAGCTCTGGAAACACCATATATTTT	CSAKQGSSGNTIYF
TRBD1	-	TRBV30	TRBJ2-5	TGTGCCTGGAGTTATCACAGGGGGACCCAGTACTTC	CAWSYHRGTQYF
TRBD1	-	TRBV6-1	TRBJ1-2	TGTGCCAGCAGTCGGACAGGGACTAACTATGGCTACACCTTC	CASSRTGTNYGYTF
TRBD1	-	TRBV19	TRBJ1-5	TGTGCCAAACCGGGACAGGGGGCCGGCCAGCCCCAGCATTTT	CAKPGQGAGQPQHF
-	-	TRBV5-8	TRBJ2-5	TGTGCCAGCAGCTTGGGGGGGGTCGGGGAGACCCAGTACTTC	CASSLGGVGETQYF
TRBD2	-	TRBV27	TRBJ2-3	TGTGCCAGCAGTTTCGTAGCGGGAGACGCTAGCACAGATACGCAGTATTTT	CASSFVAGDASTDTQYF
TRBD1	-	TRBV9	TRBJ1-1	TGTGCCAGCAGCGTAACAGGGGGGAACTTGAACACTGAAGCTTTCTTT	CASSVTGGNLNTEAFF
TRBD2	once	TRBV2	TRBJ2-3	TGTGCCAGCAGAAAGCGGGGGGGCCCAGATACGCAGTATTTT	CASRKRGGPDTQYF
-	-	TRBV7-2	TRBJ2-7	TGTGCCAGCAGCATTACAGGGACCGTCTACGAGCAGTACTTC	CASSITGTVYEQYF
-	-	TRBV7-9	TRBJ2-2	TGTGCCAGCAGCCGCGGAGGGGGCGGAGGAAGCACCGGGGAGCTGTTTTTT	CASSRGGGGGSTGELFF
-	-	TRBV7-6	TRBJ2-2	TGTGCCAGCAGCTTACTCAGGAACACCGGGGAGCTGTTTTTT	CASSLLRNTGELFF
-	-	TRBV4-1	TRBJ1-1	TGCGCCAGCAGCCAAGATGGACAGCGCCAAGCTTTCTTT	CASSQDGQRQAFF
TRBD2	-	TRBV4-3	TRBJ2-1	TGCGCCAGCAGCCAGGAATTTAGCGGGAACAATGAGCAGTTCTTC	CASSQEFSGNNEQFF
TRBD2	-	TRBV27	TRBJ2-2	TGTGCCAGCACCAGGGGGACTAGCGGGAGAGGGGACACCGGGGAGCTGTTTTTT	CASTRGTSGRGDTGELFF
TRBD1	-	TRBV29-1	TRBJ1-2	TGCAGCGTTGTAAACAGGGGGTTTGGTGGCTACACCTTC	CSVVNRGFGGYTF
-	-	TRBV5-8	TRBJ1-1	TGTGCCAGCAGCTTGATGGGTTGGGCGAACACTGAAGCTTTCTTT	CASSLMGWANTEAFF
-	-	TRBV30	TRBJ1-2	TGTGCCCTGGGAGGGGGGGGCTACACCTTC	CALGGGGYTF
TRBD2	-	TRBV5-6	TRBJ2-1	TGTGCCAGCAGCACCCAGCGGGAGAACTACAATGAGCAGTTCTTC	CASSTQRENYNEQFF
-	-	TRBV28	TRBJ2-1	TGTGCCAGCACCCCGGGTTGGTCCAATGAGCAGTTCTTC	CASTPGWSNEQFF
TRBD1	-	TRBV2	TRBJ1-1	TGTGCCAGCAGCCTCCCCGGGACAGCGAACACTGAAGCTTTCTTT	CASSLPGTANTEAFF
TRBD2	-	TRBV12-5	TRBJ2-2	TGTGCTAGTGGTTTTTTTAGCGGGAGGGTCACCGGGGAGCTGTTTTTT	CASGFFSGRVTGELFF
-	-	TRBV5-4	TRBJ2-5	TGTGCCAGCAGCTACGGGACTGAGGAGACCCAGTACTTC	CASSYGTEETQYF
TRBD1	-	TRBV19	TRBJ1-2	TGTGCCAGTAGTATCGACAGGGTTCTTAGCTATGGCTACACCTTC	CASSIDRVLSYGYTF
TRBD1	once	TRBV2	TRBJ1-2	TGTGCCAGCAAATTACCGGGACAGGGCCTTTTGAACTATGGCTACACCTTC	CASKLPGQGLLNYGYTF
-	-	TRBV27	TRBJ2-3	TGTGCCAGCAAAGGGGTATTGGCAGATACGCAGTATTTT	CASKGVLADTQYF
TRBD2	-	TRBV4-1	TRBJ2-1	TGCGCCAGCAGCCCCCGACTAGCGGGAGGAGAGAATGAGCAGTTCTTC	CASSPRLAGGENEQFF